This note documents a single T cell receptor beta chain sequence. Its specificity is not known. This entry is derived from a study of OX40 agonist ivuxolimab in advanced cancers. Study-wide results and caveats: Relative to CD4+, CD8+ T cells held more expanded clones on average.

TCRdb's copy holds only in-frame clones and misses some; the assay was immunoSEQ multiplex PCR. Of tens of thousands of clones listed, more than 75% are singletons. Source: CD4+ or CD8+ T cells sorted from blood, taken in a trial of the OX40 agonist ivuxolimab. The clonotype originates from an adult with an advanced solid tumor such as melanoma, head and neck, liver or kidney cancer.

The CDR3: CASSPVFLGLKTGELFF. In DNA, the CDR3 is TGTGCCAGCTCACCAGTTTTTTTGGGCCTAAAAACCGGGGAGCTGTTTTTT. The chain carries TRBV18 and TRBJ2-2; D remains ambiguous. Germline V gives CDR1 KGHSH, CDR2 LQKENI. V lost 2 bases to trimming and J lost 5 bases, with 18 bases between them. CDR3 length: 17 residues.